Below are 24 T cell receptor beta chains sequenced from a single sample in a study of blood T cell repertoires in COVID-19. Sequenced by immunoSEQ multiplex PCR; TCRdb stores in-frame clones only, minus some. The table includes about 340,000 clones, more than 85% detected once. Sequencing was done on a sample of PBMCs or T cells enriched from blood (not recorded which). These receptors originate from a woman in her twenties or thirties who had recovered from COVID-19.

The chain joins TRBV25-1 to TRBJ1-6; D call uncertain. Trimming stripped 5 bases from V and 0 bases from J, with 8 bases between. CDR3 length equals 15 residues. CDR1 is MGHDK and CDR2 is SYGVNS in the germline V gene. The CDR3 DNA sequence: TGTGCCAGCAGTCCAGGAAGCTCCTATAATTCACCCCTCCACTTT. Its protein product is CASSPGSSYNSPLHF.

This chain connects TRBV19 to TRBJ1-2; D remains unclear. Trimming took 6 bases from V and 5 from J, leaving 28 bases between them. The CDR3 is made up of 18 amino acids. Germline loops: CDR1 LNHDA, CDR2 SQIVND (reference sequence). CDR3 nucleotide sequence: TGTGCCAGTAGGTCCCTTGCTCCGGGTTGGAACTCCACTTATGGCTACACCTTC. Translation gives CASRSLAPGWNSTYGYTF.

The chain couples TRBV6-2 or TRBV6-3 to TRBJ2-1; the D is unclear. This CDR3 contains 13 residues. V lost 0 bases, J lost 7 bases, and 7 bases lay in between. Germline V gene data show CDR1 as MNHEY and CDR2 as SVGEGT. The CDR3 coding sequence is TGTGCCAGCAGTTACTCGAATACTAATGAGCAGTTCTTC. Amino acids: CASSYSNTNEQFF.

The J gene is TRBJ1-3, the V gene TRBV19; 8 bases are shared with TRBD1. V lost 10 bases to trimming and J lost 3 bases; unmatched junction nucleotides: 8. The CDR3 has 14 residues. Germline lookup yields CDR1 LNHDA and CDR2 SQIVND (reference sequence). The CDR3 spells CATSWTGNGNTIYF. CDR3 DNA: TGTGCCACCTCCTGGACAGGGAATGGAAACACCATATATTTT.

This clone was seen a single time. This chain links TRBV5-1 with TRBJ2-3; 7 bases are shared with TRBD2. CDR1 and CDR2 (germline): SGHRS, YFSETQ. The CDR3 runs to 16 residues. J was trimmed by 0 bases and V by 4 bases; bases with no gene match: 8. CDR3 region: CASSPLHGGSTDTQYF. Here the CDR3 DNA reads TGCGCCAGCAGCCCCCTCCACGGGGGGAGCACAGATACGCAGTATTTT.

This clone came up once. V and J are TRBV7-6 and TRBJ2-6, with a tentative D call TRBD2 (7 bases). Germline V lookup: CDR1 SGHVS, CDR2 FNYEAQ. V was shortened by 5 bases and J by 4 bases, with 18 bases between the two germline ends. This CDR3 region has 17 residues. CDR3 nucleotide sequence: TGTGCCAGCAGCCGGGGGGCAGGACAGACGGGGGCCAACGTCCTGACTTTC. Protein product: CASSRGAGQTGANVLTF.

This chain connects TRBV10-2 to TRBJ2-7, with D perhaps matching TRBD2 (5 bases). This CDR3 spans 12 amino acids. Germline V gene sequence: CDR1 WSHSY, CDR2 SAAADI. The V end lost 4 bases, the J end lost 6 bases, and 10 bases lay between the germline ends. In DNA, the CDR3 is TGCGCCAGCAGTGGAGGGAGCGCCGAGCAGTACTTC. Residues: CASSGGSAEQYF.

The V call is TRBV7-3, the J call TRBJ1-1, with a weak D call TRBD1 (6 bases). Trimming removed 6 bases from V and 1 base from J, with 12 bases in between. This CDR3 is built from 14 residues. The germline V gene has CDR1 SGHTA and CDR2 FQGTGA. Here the CDR3 reads CASRSGTTNTEAFF. In nucleotides, the CDR3 is TGTGCCAGCAGATCCGGGACAACGAACACTGAAGCTTTCTTT.

The chain uses TRBV7-9 and TRBJ2-2; no firm D call. The CDR3 length is 14 residues. V gave up 3 bases and J gave up 2 bases, with 7 bases separating them. Germline CDR1 reads SEHNR; CDR2 reads FQNEAQ (reference sequence). The CDR3 loop reads CASSFLLNTGELFF. CDR3 bases: TGTGCCAGCAGCTTCTTACTTAACACCGGGGAGCTGTTTTTT.

CDR3 nucleotides: TGTGCCAGCAGTTCCTTGAAGGACAGGGAGGCCGAGCAGTACTTC. Its protein product is CASSSLKDREAEQYF. V is TRBV28 and J is TRBJ2-7, with 8 bases identical to TRBD1. V gave up 4 bases and J gave up 6 bases; unmatched junction bases: 11. The CDR3 totals 15 residues. Looked up from germline, CDR1 is MDHEN and CDR2 is SYDVKM. The full variable domain, with the rest looked up from reference TRBV28 and TRBJ2-7, is DVKVTQSSRYLVKRTGEKVFLECVQDMDHENMFWYRQDPGLGLRLIYFSYDVKMKEKGDIPEGYSVSREKKERFSLILESASTNQTSMYLCASSSLKDREAEQYFGPGTRLTVT.

The V gene is TRBV28, the J gene TRBJ2-7; TRBD1 is a possible D gene (5 bases). Per germline, CDR1 MDHEN and CDR2 SYDVKM. Trimming removed 5 bases from V and 2 bases from J, with 10 bases in between. The CDR3 sequence is 13 residues long. The CDR3 protein is CASSLQGTYEQYF. As DNA, the CDR3 is TGTGCCAGCAGTCTCCAGGGTACCTACGAGCAGTACTTC.

This chain uses TRBV9 with TRBJ2-3; TRBD2 is a possible D gene (6 bases). The CDR3 is 15 residues long. Between the trimmed V and J ends, which lost 3 bases and 6 bases, there was a span of 17 bases. CDR1 and CDR2 from the germline V gene are SGDLS and YYNGEE. CDR3 protein: CASSAAGLSTDTQYF. The CDR3 nucleotides read TGTGCCAGCAGCGCCGCGGGACTGAGTACGGATACGCAGTATTTT.

V and J are TRBV7-2 and TRBJ1-2; no firm D call. CDR1 and CDR2 (germline): SGHTA, FQGNSA. The CDR3 runs to 13 residues. Trimming pared 0 bases from V and 7 bases from J, leaving 9 bases between. This chain's CDR3 is CASSLASVAGYTF. For the CDR3, the DNA is TGTGCCAGCAGCTTAGCGAGCGTAGCTGGCTACACCTTC.

The V gene is TRBV27, the J gene TRBJ1-5, with D tentatively TRBD1 (6 bases). Deletions cut 7 bases from V and 2 bases from J, with 15 bases between. The CDR3 runs 15 residues. Per germline, CDR1 MNHEY and CDR2 SMNVEV (reference sequence). The CDR3 protein is CASNSLGAGNQPQHF. The DNA for the CDR3 is TGTGCCAGCAACTCATTGGGGGCGGGCAATCAGCCCCAGCATTTT.

V gene TRBV5-5 combines with J gene TRBJ2-7, with 10 bases lining up with TRBD1. CDR3 length equals 16 residues. After removal of 5 bases from V and 4 bases from J, the junction contained 12 bases not matched to a gene. Germline V CDR1 and CDR2: SGHKS, YYEKEE (reference sequence). In nucleotides, the CDR3 is TGTGCCAGCAGTCACGTATCGGGACAGGGGATATACGAGCAGTACTTC. Its translation: CASSHVSGQGIYEQYF.

The chain carries TRBV28 and TRBJ1-5; 8 bases fit TRBD1. This CDR3 comprises 16 residues. The germline CDR1 and CDR2 sequences are MDHEN and SYDVKM. With V trimmed by 2 bases and J by 1 base, 4 bases remained unmatched. The CDR3 coding sequence is TGTGCCAGCAGTTTAGCAAGGACAGGGAGCAATCAGCCCCAGCATTTT. It encodes CASSLARTGSNQPQHF.

This clone was detected once. V is TRBV28 and J is TRBJ1-6; D uncertain. Deletions cut 4 bases from V and 8 bases from J, with 9 bases between. The V gene's germline CDR1 is MDHEN and CDR2 SYDVKM. CDR3 length: 13 residues. The CDR3 bases are TGTGCCAGCAGTTCGACAATATATTCACCCCTCCACTTT. It specifies CASSSTIYSPLHF.

In its sample, this clone was seen once. The chain employs TRBV24-1 and TRBJ1-4, with 11 bases lining up with TRBD1. The ends lost 9 bases at V and 6 bases at J; junction bases unmatched: 2. Per the germline V gene, CDR1 is KGHDR and CDR2 is SFDVKD. This CDR3 contains 13 residues. In DNA form, the CDR3 reads TGTGCCACCCGGGGACAGGGGGATGAAAAACTGTTTTTT. It codes for CATRGQGDEKLFF.

CDR3 in DNA: TGTGCCAGCAGTTATTCCCACACCCTGAACACTGAAGCTTTCTTT. Translation gives CASSYSHTLNTEAFF. The rearrangement links TRBV6-2 or TRBV6-3 to TRBJ1-1; D not resolved. The V gene's germline CDR1 is MNHEY and CDR2 SVGEGT. This CDR3 has 15 amino acids. Trimming removed 3 bases at V and 0 bases at J, with 11 bases between.

The genes are TRBV19 and TRBJ1-1; TRBD1 is a possible D gene (6 bases). V shed 4 bases and J shed 1 base, with 16 bases lying between them. The V gene's germline CDR1 is LNHDA and CDR2 SQIVND (reference sequence). The CDR3 extends over 16 amino acids. CDR3 sequence: CASSTSPGQQNTEAFF. CDR3 DNA: TGTGCCAGTAGTACCTCCCCCGGACAGCAGAACACTGAAGCTTTCTTT.

The chain links TRBV11-2 to TRBJ2-4, with D perhaps TRBD1 (6 bases). V was clipped by 5 bases and J by 7 bases, with 18 bases between them. The CDR3 has 15 residues. CDR1 SGHAT and CDR2 FQNNGV come from the germline V gene. The CDR3 nucleotides are TGTGCCAGCAGCCCAAACAAAGGGGGATATAACATTCAGTACTTC. It yields the protein CASSPNKGGYNIQYF. The entire variable domain, with the rest obtained from reference TRBV11-2 and TRBJ2-4, is as follows: EAGVAQSPRYKIIEKRQSVAFWCNPISGHATLYWYQQILGQGPKLLIQFQNNGVVDDSQLPKDRFSAERLKGVDSTLKIQPAKLEDSAVYLCASSPNKGGYNIQYFGAGTRLSVL.

This chain connects TRBV7-9 to TRBJ2-7, with D possibly TRBD2 on 6 matching bases. The CDR3 spans 17 residues. Trimming removed 3 bases from V and 0 bases from J, with 18 bases in between. Germline V CDR1 and CDR2: SEHNR, FQNEAQ (reference sequence). CDR3 amino acids: CASSFYMLARSSYEQYF. CDR3 DNA: TGTGCCAGCAGCTTTTATATGCTAGCGCGGAGCTCCTACGAGCAGTACTTC.

V gene TRBV9 combines with J gene TRBJ1-3; perhaps TRBD1 as D (5 bases). Germline-derived CDR1 and CDR2 are SGDLS and YYNGEE. V lost 5 bases and J 0 bases, leaving 18 bases between the germline ends. The length of the CDR3 is 17 residues. CDR3 residues: CASSRRVGVSSGNTIYF. Written as DNA, the CDR3 is TGTGCCAGCAGTCGTAGGGTAGGGGTCTCCTCTGGAAACACCATATATTTT.

CDR3 loop: CSVDRGIVETQYF. As DNA, the CDR3 is TGCAGCGTTGACAGGGGGATAGTAGAGACCCAGTACTTC. The V call is TRBV29-1, the J call TRBJ2-5, with TRBD1 identical over 7 bases. The germline V gene encodes CDR1 SQVTM and CDR2 ANQGSEA. V dropped 3 bases and J dropped 4; count of bases not matched to a gene: 5. The CDR3 sequence is 13 residues long.